This TCR beta chain was captured by sequencing in a study of T cell repertoires in cytomegalovirus infection. Study-level background: An indication of both CMV infection and matching HLA type came from public TCR beta signatures. Findings and caveats of the study: HLA-C-restricted, CMV-specific TCR beta clonotypes were dominant ex vivo. Identification of carriers of CMV plus the relevant HLA was achieved through cumulative public TCR beta family frequency.

TCRdb used MiXCR to reprocess the reads, holding one entry per CDR3 protein. Here the sample spans a few hundred thousand distinct CDR3 sequences, 17% being singletons. The V gene's germline CDR1 is SQVTM and CDR2 ANQGSEA. V gave up 6 bases and J gave up 0 bases, with 11 bases separating them. The CDR3 contains 13 residues. This clonotype was recorded a few times. Antigen: not known. The sample taken for sequencing was CD8+ T cells from PBMCs. The clonotype originates from a human donor in good health (CMV status not recorded). Some clones in this sample may be carry-over from other donors' samples. The chain is built from TRBV29-1 and TRBJ1-1; D might be TRBD1 (6 bases). The CDR3 loop is CSVDKGVNTEAFF. In DNA, the CDR3 is TGCAGCGTCGACAAGGGGGTGAACACTGAAGCTTTCTTT.